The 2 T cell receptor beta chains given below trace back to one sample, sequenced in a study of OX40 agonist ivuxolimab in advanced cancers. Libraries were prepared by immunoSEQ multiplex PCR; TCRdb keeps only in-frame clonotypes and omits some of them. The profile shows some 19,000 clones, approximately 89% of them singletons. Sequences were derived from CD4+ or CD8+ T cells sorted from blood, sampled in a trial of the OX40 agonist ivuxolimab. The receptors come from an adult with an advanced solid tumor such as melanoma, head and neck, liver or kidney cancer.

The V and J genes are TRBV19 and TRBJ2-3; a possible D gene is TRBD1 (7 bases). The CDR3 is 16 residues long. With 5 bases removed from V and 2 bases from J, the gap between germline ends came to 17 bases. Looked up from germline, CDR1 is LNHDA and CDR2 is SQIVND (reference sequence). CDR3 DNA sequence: TGTGCCAGTAGTGCGGGACAGTGGGCTATCACAGATACGCAGTATTTT. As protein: CASSAGQWAITDTQYF.

The DNA of the CDR3 is TGTGCCAGCAGCCAAGGGGTCGATGAGCAGTTCTTC. Its protein is CASSQGVDEQFF. The chain has TRBV14 and TRBJ2-1; the D is unclear. The V end lost 1 base, the J end lost 8 bases, and 6 bases lay between the germline ends. Germline V gives CDR1 SGHDN, CDR2 FVKESK. The CDR3 is made up of 12 amino acids.